The clone carrying this T cell receptor beta chain was detected many times. Its target is not known. Time point in this sample: newly diagnosed GD, antithyroid drugs for less than 3 months. There was RNA extracted from PBMCs, and the TCR library was made from it. This sample was included in a study of regulatory T cells in long-lasting Graves disease. General study points: TRBV28, TRBJ1-2 and TRBJ2-5 were segments that persistent disease favored.

J was trimmed by 2 bases and V by 3 bases; bases with no gene match: 8. There are 16 residues in the CDR3. Germline CDR1 MNHGY, CDR2 SVAAGI. TCR beta libraries were built with iRepertoire HTBI primers and Arm-PCR of CDR3 regions. TCRdb used MiXCR to reprocess the multiplex PCR reads, holding one entry per CDR3 protein. The sample has a few hundred thousand distinct CDR3 sequences, around 11% seen once. These data were also reused for a study on T cells in Graves' hyperthyroidism and ophthalmopathy. In that study: Most expanded thyroid clonotypes above 0.001 also appeared in blood.

The sequence derives from a woman aged 18 to 35 with Graves disease. This chain connects TRBV6-9 to TRBJ2-3; 7 positions agree with TRBD1. Sequencing was performed on peripheral blood mononuclear cells (PBMCs), taken at new diagnosis, from a patient treated with antithyroid drugs. The CDR3 nucleotides read TGTGCCAGCAGTTACCCCCTAGGGGGCTCCACAGATACGCAGTATTTT. It encodes CASSYPLGGSTDTQYF.